This TCR beta chain emerged from a study of blood T cell repertoires in COVID-19. For the study at large: Both acute and convalescent COVID-19 samples were obtained from the United States, Italy and Spain. In each case, the material was cDNA or gDNA derived from T cells, B-cell-depleted T cells, or PBMCs.

This study enrolled people aged 18 to 89 from approximately 25 US geographic areas. Two negative PCRs, clearance, or symptom resolution had been documented for recovered Cohort 3 donors. The data were produced by immunoSEQ multiplex PCR, yet TCRdb's version contains in-frame clones alone and is incomplete. Found here are about 240,000 clones, roughly 89% of them singletons; the top ten hold approximately 4.2%. CDR3 length: 17 amino acids. V was shortened by 3 bases and J by 6 bases, with 21 bases between the two germline ends. Germline CDR1 and CDR2: SGHDT and YYEEEE. The sequencing sample was made of PBMCs or T cells enriched from blood (not recorded which). The chain employs TRBV5-6 and TRBJ1-4; a possible D gene is TRBD1 (5 bases). The sequence was collected from a woman between 25 and 40 years old who had recovered from COVID-19. CDR3 protein: CASSWIWASSRDEKLFF. The CDR3 bases are TGTGCCAGCAGCTGGATTTGGGCCTCCTCCAGGGATGAAAAACTGTTTTTT.